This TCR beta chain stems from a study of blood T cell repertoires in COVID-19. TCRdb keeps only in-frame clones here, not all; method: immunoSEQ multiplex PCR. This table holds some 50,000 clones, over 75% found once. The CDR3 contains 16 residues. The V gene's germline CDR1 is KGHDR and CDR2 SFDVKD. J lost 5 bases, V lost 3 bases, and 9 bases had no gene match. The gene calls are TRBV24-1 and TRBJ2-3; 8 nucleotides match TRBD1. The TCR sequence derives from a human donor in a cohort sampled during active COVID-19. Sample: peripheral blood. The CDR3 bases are TGTGCCACCAGTGATACGACGCAGGGGGCTGGAGATACGCAGTATTTT. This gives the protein CATSDTTQGAGDTQYF.